A single T cell receptor (beta chain) is shown here with its context. Enrollees, about 18 to 90 years old, lived in 24 US areas. The record originates from a study of blood T cell repertoires in COVID-19. Study-level information: PBMCs, B-cell-depleted T cells, or T cells provided the cDNA or gDNA that made up the material.

Sequenced by immunoSEQ multiplex PCR; TCRdb stores in-frame clones only, minus some. Among roughly 170,000 clones listed, roughly 80% were seen once. Germline lookup yields CDR1 MNHEY and CDR2 SMNVEV (reference sequence). Trimming removed 5 bases from V and 1 base from J, with 14 bases in between. The CDR3 is 15 residues long. The chain joins TRBV27 to TRBJ1-1, with D possibly matching TRBD1 (6 bases). The source material was PBMCs or T cells enriched from blood (not recorded which). This sequence originates from a man over 45 who had recovered from COVID-19. The CDR3 sequence is CASSPGQWANTEAFF. The CDR3 DNA follows: TGTGCCAGCAGTCCAGGACAGTGGGCGAACACTGAAGCTTTCTTT.